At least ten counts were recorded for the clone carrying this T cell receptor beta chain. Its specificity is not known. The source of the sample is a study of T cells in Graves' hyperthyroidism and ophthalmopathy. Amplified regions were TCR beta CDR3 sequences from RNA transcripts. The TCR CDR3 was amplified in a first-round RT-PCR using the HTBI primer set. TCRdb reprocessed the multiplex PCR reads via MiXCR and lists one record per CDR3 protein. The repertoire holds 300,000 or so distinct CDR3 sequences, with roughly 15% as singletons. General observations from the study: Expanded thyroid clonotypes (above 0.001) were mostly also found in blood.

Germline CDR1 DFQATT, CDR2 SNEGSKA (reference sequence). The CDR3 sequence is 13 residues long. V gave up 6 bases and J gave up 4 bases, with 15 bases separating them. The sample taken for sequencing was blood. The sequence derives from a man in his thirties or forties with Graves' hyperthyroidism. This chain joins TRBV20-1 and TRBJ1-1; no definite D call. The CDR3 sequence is CSAPPPGGTEAFF. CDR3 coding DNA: TGCAGTGCCCCACCCCCGGGAGGCACTGAAGCTTTCTTT.